Below are 32 T cell receptor beta chains sequenced from a single sample in a study of T cells in tumors after PD-1 blockade. Measured with immunoSEQ multiplex PCR; TCRdb has only the in-frame clones, and not every one. This sample has roughly 59,000 clones, with roughly 75% found just once. The material sequenced was PBMCs, taken before anti-PD-1 treatment. The receptors stem from a human donor with basal cell carcinoma.

The CDR3 DNA is TGTGCCAGCAGCTTAGCAGGGTCCGGCTACACCTTC. Translating it yields CASSLAGSGYTF. The chain is built from TRBV11-3 and TRBJ1-2; maybe TRBD1 (5 bases). CDR1 and CDR2 from the germline V gene are SGHNT and YENEEA. The CDR3 consists of 12 residues. V was trimmed by 1 base and J by 8 bases, leaving 8 bases between them.

This clone appeared a single time. The CDR3 DNA reads as TGTGCCAGCAGTCCAACTAGCGGGGGGTCGAACACCGGGGAGCTGTTTTTT. Protein sequence: CASSPTSGGSNTGELFF. The V call is TRBV6-6, the J call TRBJ2-2, with TRBD2 matching over 12 bases. The CDR3 covers 17 residues. Germline-derived CDR1 and CDR2 are MNHNY and SVGAGI (reference sequence). Germline trimming cut 5 bases from V and 0 bases from J; bases unmatched to any gene: 4.

The chain recombines TRBV2 with TRBJ2-1; 9 bases fit TRBD2. The V gene's germline CDR1 is SNHLY and CDR2 FYNNEI. The V gene end was trimmed by 6 bases and the J gene end by 9 bases; junction bases not matched to a gene: 15. The CDR3 runs 16 residues. The CDR3 DNA sequence: TGTGCCAGCAGGGGGACGGAAGCGGGGGGATACGGTGAGCAGTTCTTC. Translating it yields CASRGTEAGGYGEQFF.

The genes are TRBV15 and TRBJ2-3, with 9 bases that match TRBD2. Germline V gene lookup returns CDR1 LNHNV and CDR2 YYDKDF (reference sequence). With V trimmed by 1 base and J by 7 bases, 9 bases remained unmatched. This CDR3 spans 16 amino acids. The CDR3 nucleotides read TGTGCCACCAGCAGAGGACGGCGGGGGGGCTTTAATACGCAGTATTTT. It codes for CATSRGRRGGFNTQYF.

This clone was detected only once. V gene TRBV3-1 (or the pseudogene TRBV3-2) combines with J gene TRBJ1-2; 10 bases are shared with TRBD1. J gave up 7 bases and V 7 bases, and 15 bases lay outside the gene matches. CDR3 length: 16 residues. The germline V gene encodes CDR1 LGHDT and CDR2 YNNKEL (reference sequence). The CDR3 here is CASTSSPTGGRSGYTF. As DNA, the CDR3 is TGTGCCAGCACCTCCTCCCCGACAGGGGGCAGGAGTGGCTACACCTTC.

This rearrangement joins TRBV18 to TRBJ2-2, with 8 bases matching TRBD1. The V gene end was trimmed by 5 bases and the J gene end by 4 bases; junction bases not matched to a gene: 6. The CDR3 length is 15 residues. The germline gives CDR1 KGHSH, CDR2 LQKENI. The CDR3, as DNA: TGTGCCAGCTCATCGGGACAGGTCGGCACCGGGGAGCTGTTTTTT. This encodes CASSSGQVGTGELFF.

The CDR3 loop reads CASSSTGFIRELFF. Written as DNA, the CDR3 is TGTGCCAGCAGCTCGACAGGGTTCATCCGGGAGCTGTTTTTT. This chain connects TRBV5-8 to TRBJ2-2; 7 nucleotides line up with TRBD1. J gave up 9 bases and V 3 bases, and 8 bases lay outside the gene matches. This CDR3 has 14 amino acids. Germline assignment: CDR1 SGHTS and CDR2 YDEGEE.

This clone was recorded only once. The chain recombines TRBV11-3 with TRBJ2-1; 7 bases match TRBD1. The CDR3 covers 15 residues. Germline lookup yields CDR1 SGHNT and CDR2 YENEEA. V shed 1 base, J shed 4 bases, and the junction held 4 bases outside the gene matches. The DNA of the CDR3 is TGTGCCAGCAGCTTAGGGGCAGGGGGATACAATGAGCAGTTCTTC. Protein: CASSLGAGGYNEQFF.

This clone was counted a single time. The chain carries TRBV19 and TRBJ1-5; D unresolved. V was shortened by 4 bases and J by 5 bases, with 9 bases between the two germline ends. The CDR3 runs 13 residues. CDR1 is LNHDA, CDR2 SQIVND, per germline (reference sequence). The CDR3 loop reads CASSSFEDQPQHF. CDR3 sequence (DNA): TGTGCCAGTAGTAGTTTTGAGGATCAGCCCCAGCATTTT.

This clone was seen a single time. The chain uses TRBV18 and TRBJ2-5; 8 bases align to TRBD1. This CDR3 region has 17 residues. CDR1 and CDR2 (germline): KGHSH, LQKENI. The J segment lost 2 bases and the V segment lost 4 bases, leaving 12 bases of the junction unmatched. The CDR3 is CASSLNTQGARQETQYF. CDR3 coding DNA: TGTGCCAGCTCACTAAATACGCAGGGGGCGCGGCAAGAGACCCAGTACTTC.

This clone was counted only a few times. This sequence joins TRBV6-5 and TRBJ1-5, with TRBD1 matching 7 bases. Trimming took 5 bases from V and 8 from J; bases not matched to a gene: 9. Germline V gene lookup returns CDR1 MNHEY and CDR2 SVGAGI. The length of the CDR3 is 14 residues. The CDR3 loop is CASSRQGMIEPQHF. In nucleotides, the CDR3 is TGTGCCAGCAGTAGACAGGGTATGATTGAGCCCCAGCATTTT.

This clone was counted once. J is TRBJ1-2 and V is TRBV30, with D possibly being TRBD1 (6 bases). V was trimmed by 0 bases and J by 5 bases, leaving 16 bases between them. In germline, CDR1 is GTSNPN, CDR2 SVGIG (reference sequence). The CDR3 length is 15 residues. CDR3 coding DNA: TGTGCCTGGAGTGTTGCCAGGGGCAATCCGTATGGCTACACCTTC. Residues: CAWSVARGNPYGYTF.

This clone has a single count. The chain employs TRBV18 and TRBJ1-6; D unresolved. The length of the CDR3 is 15 residues. Trimming cost V 2 bases and J 9 bases, with 14 bases left between them. The V gene's germline CDR1 is KGHSH and CDR2 LQKENI. CDR3 in DNA: TGTGCCAGCTCACCAGGTGGAGGGAATATTTCACCCCTCCACTTT. Amino acids: CASSPGGGNISPLHF.

The genes are TRBV27 and TRBJ2-7, with TRBD1 as a possible D gene (6 bases). CDR3 length: 14 amino acids. The germline V gene encodes CDR1 MNHEY and CDR2 SMNVEV (reference sequence). Trimming took 2 bases from V and 6 from J, leaving 14 bases between them. CDR3 sequence: CASSLTAGAREQYF. The DNA for the CDR3 is TGTGCCAGCAGTTTAACAGCAGGGGCGCGCGAGCAGTACTTC.

This sequence joins TRBV29-1 and TRBJ2-2; TRBD1 aligns across 8 bases. Germline V lookup: CDR1 SQVTM, CDR2 ANQGSEA. Germline trimming cut 4 bases from V and 4 bases from J; bases unmatched to any gene: 8. This CDR3 contains 15 residues. This CDR3 is CSVAPGTGLTGELFF. Written as DNA, the CDR3 is TGCAGCGTTGCACCCGGGACAGGACTCACCGGGGAGCTGTTTTTT.

The J gene is TRBJ1-4, the V gene TRBV7-9; possibly TRBD1 for D (6 bases). The V end was cut by 5 bases, the J end by 1 base, with 14 bases between. This CDR3 has 16 amino acids. The V gene's germline CDR1 is SEHNR and CDR2 FQNEAQ (reference sequence). In DNA form, the CDR3 reads TGTGCCAGCAGCCGAACACAGGGACAAACTAATGAAAAACTGTTTTTT. Amino acids: CASSRTQGQTNEKLFF.

This chain connects TRBV30 to TRBJ2-7; 11 positions match TRBD2. The CDR3 length is 15 residues. Germline V lookup: CDR1 GTSNPN, CDR2 SVGIG (reference sequence). The ends lost 3 bases at V and 2 bases at J; junction bases unmatched: 6. The CDR3 sequence: CAWSGTSGGTYEQYF. CDR3 DNA: TGTGCCTGGAGCGGTACTAGCGGGGGAACCTACGAGCAGTACTTC. Filled out from reference TRBV30 and TRBJ2-7, the complete variable domain reads SQTIHQWPATLVQPVGSPLSLECTVEGTSNPNLYWYRQAAGRGLQLLFYSVGIGQISSEVPQNLSASRPQDRQFILSSKKLLLSDSGFYLCAWSGTSGGTYEQYFGPGTRLTVT.

V is TRBV5-1 and J is TRBJ2-7; 8 bases are shared with TRBD1. With V trimmed by 0 bases and J by 7 bases, 6 bases remained unmatched. Germline CDR1 SGHRS, CDR2 YFSETQ. The CDR3 extends over 14 amino acids. The CDR3 protein is CASSLEARGQEQYF. The CDR3 nucleotides are TGCGCCAGCAGCTTGGAGGCCAGGGGGCAAGAGCAGTACTTC.

This clone was seen a handful of times. The J gene is TRBJ2-5, the V gene TRBV12-3 or TRBV12-4, with a weak D call TRBD2 (6 bases). The CDR3 runs to 13 residues. Trimming took 6 bases from V and 1 from J, leaving 9 bases between them. The CDR3 DNA reads TGTGCCAGCAGACCTAGCGCCCAAGAGACCCAGTACTTC. Translated, it gives CASRPSAQETQYF.

V is TRBV19 and J is TRBJ1-2, with D possibly matching TRBD1 (6 bases). The germline V gene encodes CDR1 LNHDA and CDR2 SQIVND (reference sequence). The length of the CDR3 is 15 residues. V was trimmed by 5 bases and J by 1 base, leaving 14 bases between them. This CDR3 is CASSPPSTGNYGYTF. The CDR3 nucleotides are TGTGCCAGTAGTCCCCCGTCGACAGGTAACTATGGCTACACCTTC.

The V and J genes are TRBV2 and TRBJ1-3; D possibly corresponds to TRBD1 (6 bases). The CDR3 loop spans 16 amino acids. Between the trimmed V and J ends, which lost 5 bases and 4 bases, there was a span of 18 bases. Germline V lookup: CDR1 SNHLY, CDR2 FYNNEI. CDR3 region: CASSTKGGWSGNTIYF. DNA of the CDR3: TGTGCCAGCAGTACGAAGGGGGGTTGGTCAGGAAACACCATATATTTT.

The rearrangement joins TRBV2 to TRBJ1-1; unclear D gene. Trimming took off 9 bases at V and 3 bases at J, with 14 bases between the two ends. This CDR3 is built from 13 residues. Per germline, CDR1 SNHLY and CDR2 FYNNEI. The CDR3 sequence: CARESGPDTEAFF. Written as DNA, the CDR3 is TGTGCCAGGGAGAGCGGCCCAGACACTGAAGCTTTCTTT.

The V gene is TRBV19, the J gene TRBJ2-1, with D possibly TRBD1 on 6 matching bases. CDR1 is LNHDA and CDR2 is SQIVND in the germline V gene (reference sequence). The germline V and J ends were trimmed by 5 bases and 6 bases, with 17 bases remaining between them. The CDR3 covers 15 residues. The CDR3 DNA follows: TGTGCCAGTAGTTCGGTCGGACAGCATGGCAATGAGCAGTTCTTC. This gives the protein CASSSVGQHGNEQFF.

V is TRBV14 and J is TRBJ2-1, with TRBD2 matching over 9 bases. The germline CDR1 and CDR2 sequences are SGHDN and FVKESK. This CDR3 contains 18 residues. V gave up 0 bases and J gave up 4 bases; unmatched junction bases: 10. DNA for the CDR3: TGTGCCAGCAGCCAAGAATTAGCGGGGGTGCCAAGTTACAATGAGCAGTTCTTC. It specifies CASSQELAGVPSYNEQFF.

This clone was observed once. The rearrangement uses TRBV27 and TRBJ1-3; possible D gene TRBD1, 5 bases. The germline V and J ends were trimmed by 4 bases and 0 bases, with 16 bases remaining between them. This CDR3 has 17 amino acids. Germline CDR1 and CDR2: MNHEY and SMNVEV (reference sequence). This CDR3 reads CASSWGTGPSSGNTIYF. CDR3 sequence (DNA): TGTGCCAGCAGTTGGGGAACGGGACCGAGCTCTGGAAACACCATATATTTT.

V is TRBV9 and J is TRBJ1-6; no reliable D call. V was cut by 5 bases and J by 5 bases, with 8 bases left in between. CDR1 is SGDLS, CDR2 YYNGEE, per germline. This CDR3 has 13 residues. The CDR3 sequence is CASRGPNNSPLHF. The CDR3 bases are TGTGCCAGCAGGGGTCCCAATAATTCACCCCTCCACTTT.

The chain recombines TRBV22-1 with TRBJ2-1; TRBD1 is taken as the D call from the table, unchecked against the DNA. TRBV22-1 is deemed a pseudogene. CDR3 length: 16 amino acids. The CDR3 DNA reads as TGTCCTGGGAGCGCACCGGAGACAGGGGTAAACAATGAGCAGTTCTTC. Its protein is CPGSAPETGVNNEQFF.

A remark on this clone: Germline is not matched at one junction end, which may reflect a read error. This rearrangement joins TRBV7-7 to TRBJ2-1, with 10 positions matching TRBD1. This CDR3 region has 17 residues. Per germline, CDR1 SSHAT and CDR2 FNYEAQ (reference sequence). The DNA of the CDR3 is TGTGCTAGCAGCTTAGCCCCGGGACAGGGGAGTTTGGATGAGCAGTTCTTC. Its translation: CASSLAPGQGSLDEQFF.

V and J are TRBV20-1 and TRBJ1-5; D is ambiguous. Trimming shortened V by 3 bases and J by 4 bases, and 7 bases separated the two germline ends. The CDR3 has 12 amino acids. Germline V lookup: CDR1 DFQATT, CDR2 SNEGSKA (reference sequence). The CDR3 loop reads CSASRENQPQHF. The CDR3 region has the DNA TGCAGTGCTAGTCGGGAGAATCAGCCCCAGCATTTT.

The chain joins TRBV3-1 (or the pseudogene TRBV3-2) to TRBJ1-5; tentatively, D is TRBD1 (5 bases). CDR3 length: 14 residues. The germline V gene encodes CDR1 LGHDT and CDR2 YNNKEL (reference sequence). V lost 5 bases and J lost 5, with 13 bases in between. CDR3 sequence (DNA): TGTGCCAGCAGCAAGTTTCAGGGATATCAGCCCCAGCATTTT. Protein: CASSKFQGYQPQHF.

With respect to this clone: This sample also contains other DNA sequences that code for the same CDR3. The V and J genes are TRBV30 and TRBJ2-7, with D uncertain. The CDR3 runs 11 residues. Germline CDR1 GTSNPN, CDR2 SVGIG (reference sequence). V was shortened by 1 base and J by 0 bases, with 1 base between the two germline ends. The CDR3 loop reads CAWSASYEQYF. CDR3 coding DNA: TGTGCCTGGAGTGCCTCCTACGAGCAGTACTTC.

The chain is built from TRBV30 and TRBJ1-3; D ambiguous. Germline V lookup: CDR1 GTSNPN, CDR2 SVGIG (reference sequence). This CDR3 region has 14 residues. The V gene lost 5 bases and the J gene lost 0 bases, with 11 bases spanning the gap. The CDR3 DNA is TGTGCCTGGGATCACCGGGGCTCTGGAAACACCATATATTTT. Its protein is CAWDHRGSGNTIYF. Full variable domain (rest looked up from reference TRBV30 and TRBJ1-3): SQTIHQWPATLVQPVGSPLSLECTVEGTSNPNLYWYRQAAGRGLQLLFYSVGIGQISSEVPQNLSASRPQDRQFILSSKKLLLSDSGFYLCAWDHRGSGNTIYFGEGSWLTVV.